The 8 T cell receptor beta chains reported below all come from one sample, sequenced in a study of blood T cells in healthy people across ages. With a J-beta primer mix and a sample-barcoded 5' primer, a second PCR ran about 7 to 12 cycles. TCRdb called the 5' RACE reads again in MiXCR, with one record for every CDR3 protein. The data show approximately 400,000 distinct CDR3 sequences, with approximately 51% seen just once and 51% held by the top ten. The source material was blood. These receptors were obtained from a man aged 55 to 69 in good health.

A note on this clonotype: Compared with germline, one end of the junction differs, possibly owing to a read error. The chain is built from TRBV7-6 and TRBJ2-5; 7 nucleotides align to TRBD2. This CDR3 is 18 amino acids long. CDR1 and CDR2 from the germline V gene are SGHVS and FNYEAQ. DNA for the CDR3: TGTGCCAGCAGCTTAGCTCCCCCGACTAGCCGGGGCCAAGAGGCCCAGTACTTC. Amino acids: CASSLAPPTSRGQEAQYF.

Ten or more counts support this clonotype. V gene TRBV7-2 combines with J gene TRBJ2-1; no clear D. The length of the CDR3 is 13 residues. The ends were cut back, 0 bases at V and 9 bases at J, with 9 bases in the middle. CDR1 is SGHTA and CDR2 is FQGNSA in the germline V gene. CDR3 in DNA: TGTGCCAGCAGCTTAGCGCTCTACTCTGAGCAGTTCTTC. This encodes CASSLALYSEQFF.

The chain links TRBV25-1 to TRBJ2-7; possibly TRBD2 for D (6 bases). CDR3 size: 14 residues. Germline CDR1 reads MGHDK; CDR2 reads SYGVNS. Trimming left V 5 bases short and J 5 bases short, with 16 bases between. The CDR3 protein is CASSQPGRRNEQYF. The CDR3 DNA sequence: TGTGCCAGCAGTCAACCAGGGAGGAGGAACGAGCAGTACTTC.

The sample holds a few counts of this clonotype. This chain joins TRBV12-3 or TRBV12-4 and TRBJ2-5; 12 nucleotides align to TRBD2. The ends lost 4 bases at V and 5 bases at J; junction bases unmatched: 11. The CDR3 contains 17 residues. CDR3 in amino acids: CASSSLGRLAGEETQYF. Written as DNA, the CDR3 is TGTGCCAGCAGTTCTTTAGGGCGACTAGCGGGAGAGGAGACCCAGTACTTC.

About this clonotype itself: A much larger clone differs by one base, so this may be a read error. The J gene is TRBJ2-3, the V gene TRBV9, with a weak D call TRBD2 (5 bases). CDR1 is SGDLS and CDR2 is YYNGEE in the germline V gene. The CDR3 loop spans 14 amino acids. CDR3 protein: CAISQTTGTDTQYF. The DNA of the CDR3 is TGTGCCATCAGCCAGACTACAGGCACAGATACGCAGTATTTT.

The chain joins TRBV11-2 to TRBJ2-1; D is perhaps TRBD1 (6 bases). Germline values: CDR1 SGHAT, CDR2 FQNNGV. V shed 5 bases and J shed 10 bases, with 18 bases lying between them. The CDR3 is 14 amino acids. CDR3 sequence reads: CASSRRNRVREQFF. The CDR3 DNA is TGTGCCAGCAGCAGACGAAACAGGGTCAGGGAGCAGTTCTTC.

V usage is TRBV4-3 and J usage is TRBJ2-7; D uncertain. The V gene's germline CDR1 is LGHNA and CDR2 YSLEER. This CDR3 contains 15 residues. Trimming left V 0 bases short and J 3 bases short, with 12 bases between. The CDR3 spells CASSQEPGPVYEQYF. The CDR3 nucleotides are TGCGCCAGCAGCCAAGAACCTGGGCCAGTCTACGAGCAGTACTTC.

This clonotype is a singleton in its sample. V gene TRBV21-1 combines with J gene TRBJ1-2; TRBD1, the table's D call, was not compared with the DNA. TRBV21-1 is classified as a pseudogene. The CDR3 length is 14 residues. DNA for the CDR3: TGTGCCAGCATTGACAGGCTAATTCACTATGGCTACACCTTC. Its protein is CASIDRLIHYGYTF.